The sequence of this TCR beta chain was determined in a study of spatial heterogeneity in lung cancer. The CDR3 length is 13 residues. The V end was cut by 5 bases, the J end by 4 bases, with 8 bases between. Germline values: CDR1 LGHDT, CDR2 YNNKEL (reference sequence). Every TCR cDNA molecule bore a unique molecular identifier. TCRdb fed the 5' RACE reads into MiXCR, producing one record per CDR3 protein. The sample gives fewer than 45,000 distinct CDR3 sequences, more than 9% of which show up once; roughly 18% is in the top ten. This clonotype appeared many times. Time point described: blood at routine non-recurrence follow-up after resection.

The chain recombines TRBV3-1 with TRBJ2-2; no clear D gene. The sample in question was PBMCs, obtained at follow-up. This receptor was obtained from a female donor with early-stage non-small cell lung cancer. In DNA form, the CDR3 reads TGTGCCAGCAGCTGGAGAGCCACCGGGGAGCTGTTTTTT. Translated, it gives CASSWRATGELFF.